The clone carrying this T cell receptor (beta chain) was seen repeatedly, ten times or more. Its antigen remains unknown. These data originate in a study of human T cells and chemical hapten exposure. Study as a whole: Per-sample TCR yield variation was attributed mainly to small pooled library volume differences.

Regarding the study as a whole: Healthy people's immune response may differ from that of the donors, who had alopecia.

In TCRdb, the RACE reads were re-called with MiXCR into one record per CDR3 protein. The table includes 360,000 or so distinct CDR3 sequences, under 6.5% detected once. Time point specified: patch test 2, 6 weeks after DPC sensitization. Treatment: therapeutic diphenylcyclopropenone sensitization with weekly scalp DPC. The sequencing here drew on whole blood, taken in connection with sensitization to the hapten diphenylcyclopropenone (DPC). The source of this sequence is a woman under 30 with alopecia areata. Some clones in this sample may be carry-over from other donors' samples.

CDR3 region: CASSIPFQGRITEAFF. CDR3 DNA sequence: TGTGCCAGTAGTATTCCGTTCCAGGGAAGAATCACTGAAGCTTTCTTT. The chain couples TRBV19 to TRBJ1-1; D may be TRBD1 (5 bases). The CDR3 covers 16 residues. V was pared by 3 bases and J by 4 bases, with 18 bases between. Germline CDR1 reads LNHDA; CDR2 reads SQIVND (reference sequence). Variable domain in full (rest from reference TRBV19 and TRBJ1-1): DGGITQSPKYLFRKEGQNVTLSCEQNLNHDAMYWYRQDPGQGLRLIYYSQIVNDFQKGDIAEGYSVSREKKESFPLTVTSAQKNPTAFYLCASSIPFQGRITEAFFGQGTRLTVV.